This T cell receptor (beta chain) comes out of a study of shared clonotypes between healthy human individuals. Study observations and caveats: Sharing across a handful of donors was seen in 4% to 6.5% of naive CD4 clonotypes. It was only blood that was sampled, and tissue repertoires likely differ. There were few donors, and this limited the genetic and exposure-history diversity represented.

Looked up from germline, CDR1 is MNHEY and CDR2 is SMNVEV (reference sequence). Trimming took off 5 bases at V and 0 bases at J, with 10 bases between the two ends. This CDR3 has 15 amino acids. This clone was counted once. Its antigen remains unknown. Each sorted subset replicate got 200 ng genomic DNA, tens of thousands of genomes. This table comes from immunoSEQ multiplex PCR, and its TCRdb copy is limited to in-frame clones, with some not included. Of approximately 2,000,000 clones in the sample, about 93% were seen once. CD45RO-negative, CCR7-positively selected cells formed the naive CD8 fraction, excluding terminally differentiated effector memory CD45RA+ cells.

The source material was naive CD8+ T cells from PBMCs. The source of this sequence is a man aged 18 to 30 in good health. Some clones in this sample may be carry-over from other donors' samples. The chain uses TRBV27 and TRBJ2-2, with unresolved D. Written as DNA, the CDR3 is TGTGCCAGCAGTCATGGCATTCCGAACACCGGGGAGCTGTTTTTT. Translated: CASSHGIPNTGELFF.